Presented here are 11 T cell receptor beta chains from one specimen sequenced in a study of T cell repertoires in aging, cancer and after chemotherapy. TRB rearrangements spanning V, D and J were amplified using mixed TRB-A/B primers. TCRdb itself ran the multiplex PCR reads through MiXCR, one entry per CDR3 protein. The table includes 10,000 to 15,000 distinct CDR3 sequences, around 30% detected once. TCR beta rearrangements were amplified from peripheral blood genomic DNA. Material: blood. The receptors here all came from a human donor with a blood cancer.

The sample holds many counts of this clonotype. The chain recombines TRBV12-3 or TRBV12-4 with TRBJ2-5; D uncertain. Trimming left V 2 bases short and J 5 bases short, with 3 bases between. This CDR3 is built from 11 residues. CDR3 bases: TGTGCCAGCAGTTTAAGGGAGACCCAGTACTTC. Its protein is CASSLRETQYF.

This clonotype was observed at least ten times. The rearrangement joins TRBV7-9 to TRBJ2-7; maybe TRBD1 (8 bases). The germline V gene encodes CDR1 SEHNR and CDR2 FQNEAQ (reference sequence). Deletions cut 1 base from V and 3 bases from J, with 13 bases between. The CDR3 is 15 amino acids. The CDR3 region is CASSLGQGTIYEQYF. The CDR3 region has the DNA TGTGCCAGCAGCTTAGGACAGGGGACTATCTACGAGCAGTACTTC.

As for this clonotype: This may stem from a read error, because a much larger clone lies one nucleotide away. V gene TRBV6-1 combines with J gene TRBJ1-2; D is ambiguous. This CDR3 spans 12 amino acids. Germline lookup yields CDR1 MNHNS and CDR2 SASEGT. The DNA for the CDR3 is TGTGTCAGCAGTCAAGGGTTCGATGGCTACACCTTC. Translation gives CVSSQGFDGYTF.

This sequence joins TRBV12-3 or TRBV12-4 and TRBJ2-5, with 7 bases matching TRBD1. Trimming took 6 bases from V and 0 from J; bases not matched to a gene: 7. This CDR3 is 15 amino acids long. For the CDR3, the DNA is TGTGCCAGCAGAACCGGGACAGCACACCAAGAGACCCAGTACTTC. This encodes CASRTGTAHQETQYF.

As concerns this clonotype: The junction does not match germline at one end; this may be a read error. The V gene is TRBV7-6, the J gene TRBJ1-6; D ambiguous. This CDR3 region has 13 residues. The germline CDR1 and CDR2 sequences are SGHVS and FNYEAQ. CDR3 in amino acids: CASSFGGNSPLHF. The CDR3 bases are TGTGCCAGCAGCTTTGGTGGCAATTCACCCCTACACTTT.

This clonotype has just a few counts. The V gene is TRBV7-9, the J gene TRBJ2-1; D unresolved. Germline V gives CDR1 SEHNR, CDR2 FQNEAQ (reference sequence). The length of the CDR3 is 14 residues. The germline V and J ends were trimmed by 4 bases and 6 bases, with 13 bases remaining between them. The CDR3, as DNA: TGTGCCAGCAGCTACCCCCCTCCAGGCAATGAGCAGTTCTTC. Translated, it gives CASSYPPPGNEQFF.

This clonotype turned up a few times. The CDR3 DNA reads TGTGCCAGCAGCCCGACACTGGACGATAATTCACCCCTCCACTTT. Its protein product is CASSPTLDDNSPLHF. The chain combines TRBV7-2 with TRBJ1-6; D remains unclear. The V gene lost 5 bases and the J gene lost 5 bases, with 13 bases spanning the gap. Germline-derived CDR1 and CDR2 are SGHTA and FQGNSA. CDR3 length: 15 residues.

The chain joins TRBV2 to TRBJ2-3; 7 positions agree with TRBD2. The germline CDR1 and CDR2 sequences are SNHLY and FYNNEI. The CDR3 extends over 16 amino acids. With V trimmed by 3 bases and J by 0 bases, 6 bases remained unmatched. CDR3 sequence (DNA): TGTGCCAGCAGTGAGCTCCTAGCGGCTAGCACAGATACGCAGTATTTT. Residues: CASSELLAASTDTQYF.

This CDR3 is CASRRDSTSTDTQYF. Written as DNA, the CDR3 is TGTGCCAGCAGAAGGGACAGCACTAGCACAGATACGCAGTATTTT. This chain connects TRBV6-5 to TRBJ2-3; 7 bases line up with TRBD1. In germline, CDR1 is MNHEY, CDR2 SVGAGI. After removal of 6 bases from V and 0 bases from J, the junction contained 6 bases not matched to a gene. This CDR3 spans 15 amino acids.

There are a few counts of this clonotype. The rearrangement links TRBV19 to TRBJ2-1; 12 bases map to TRBD2. V dropped 4 bases and J dropped 4; count of bases not matched to a gene: 11. Germline V gives CDR1 LNHDA, CDR2 SQIVND (reference sequence). The CDR3 has 18 residues. The CDR3 coding sequence is TGTGCCAGTAGTAAATGGGCTAGCGGGGGGGATTTTTACAATGAGCAGTTCTTC. It is translated as CASSKWASGGDFYNEQFF.

Regarding this clonotype: The junction departs from germline at one end; a sequencing error may be responsible. The chain is built from TRBV6-4 and TRBJ2-1; unclear D gene. Looked up from germline, CDR1 is MRHNA and CDR2 is SNTAGT. This CDR3 has 12 residues. Here the CDR3 DNA reads TGTGCCAGCAGTGACATAGGGTCTAGTCCTGTGTTC. Translation gives CASSDIGSSPVF.